This T cell receptor (beta chain) came from a study of T cell changes during pregnancy in multiple sclerosis. Here immunoSEQ multiplex PCR was the method, and the copy in TCRdb shows in-frame clones only, minus some. The sample comprises some 40,000 clones, roughly 88% of which are singletons, and 4% to 6% rests with the top ten. V was pared by 3 bases and J by 2 bases, with 23 bases between. Germline V lookup: CDR1 SGHDT, CDR2 YYEEEE. The CDR3 totals 18 residues. This clone was recorded only once. The sequence came from a female donor in good health, enrolled as a control in a pregnancy study. Material: peripheral blood, obtained in the second trimester of pregnancy. The chain recombines TRBV5-6 with TRBJ1-2; D is possibly TRBD1 (6 bases). This CDR3 reads CASSSRGAGRARNYGYTF. The CDR3 nucleotides read TGTGCCAGCAGCTCCCGGGGGGCCGGGAGGGCGCGGAACTATGGCTACACCTTC.